What follows are 29 T cell receptor beta chains derived from one specimen sequenced in a study of OX40 agonist ivuxolimab in advanced cancers. TCRdb keeps only in-frame clones here, not all; method: immunoSEQ multiplex PCR. The sample has approximately 44,000 clones; 75% to 90% are singletons. The material was CD4+ or CD8+ T cells sorted from blood, obtained in a trial of the OX40 agonist ivuxolimab. All receptors derive from an adult with an advanced solid tumor such as melanoma, head and neck, liver or kidney cancer.

V is TRBV28 and J is TRBJ2-2; the D gene is possibly TRBD1 (6 bases). Deletions cut 2 bases from V and 4 bases from J, with 8 bases between. Germline CDR1 MDHEN, CDR2 SYDVKM. This CDR3 region has 14 residues. The CDR3 DNA reads as TGTGCCAGCAGTTTAGGGGGCAGCACCGGGGAGCTGTTTTTT. It is translated as CASSLGGSTGELFF.

The chain employs TRBV30 and TRBJ2-7; D not resolved. This CDR3 has 13 residues. Trimming shortened V by 0 bases and J by 3 bases, and 9 bases separated the two germline ends. Germline lookup yields CDR1 GTSNPN and CDR2 SVGIG (reference sequence). CDR3 sequence reads: CAWSVTVFYEQYF. The CDR3 DNA follows: TGTGCCTGGAGTGTTACCGTATTCTACGAGCAGTACTTC.

This clone was recorded only once. V and J are TRBV29-1 and TRBJ1-2; D call uncertain. Between the trimmed V and J ends, which lost 1 base and 9 bases, there was a span of 12 bases. Germline V gives CDR1 SQVTM, CDR2 ANQGSEA. This CDR3 comprises 12 residues. The CDR3 DNA reads as TGCAGCGTTGAAGTCGGGAGAAGGAGCTACACCTTC. It encodes CSVEVGRRSYTF.

This chain joins TRBV2 and TRBJ1-3; no clear D. In germline, CDR1 is SNHLY, CDR2 FYNNEI. Trimming shortened V by 4 bases and J by 3 bases, and 4 bases separated the two germline ends. The CDR3 is 12 residues long. CDR3 protein: CASSVDGNTIYF. The CDR3 DNA follows: TGTGCCAGCAGTGTCGATGGAAACACCATATATTTT. The whole variable domain, remainder taken from reference TRBV2 and TRBJ1-3, is EPEVTQTPSHQVTQMGQEVILRCVPISNHLYFYWYRQILGQKVEFLVSFYNNEISEKSEIFDDQFSVERPDGSNFTLKIRSTKLEDSAMYFCASSVDGNTIYFGEGSWLTVV.

The chain links TRBV27 to TRBJ2-7; 7 bases agree with TRBD1. Germline V gives CDR1 MNHEY, CDR2 SMNVEV (reference sequence). The V and J ends lost 5 bases and 0 bases, in that order; junction bases with no gene match: 10. This CDR3 is 16 amino acids long. CDR3 DNA: TGTGCCAGCAGTCGGAGGACAGGTTCCCTCTCCTACGAGCAGTACTTC. As protein: CASSRRTGSLSYEQYF.

As regards this clone: One end of the junction varies from germline; a read error may be responsible. V and J are TRBV14 and TRBJ2-1, with D unresolved. Germline CDR1 and CDR2: SGHDN and FVKESK. The CDR3 sequence is 11 residues long. The CDR3, as DNA: TGTGCCAGCAGCCTTCACAAGGAGCAGTTCTTC. Amino acids: CASSLHKEQFF. The full variable domain, completed using reference TRBV14 and TRBJ2-1, is EAGVTQFPSHSVIEKGQTVTLRCDPISGHDNLYWYRRVMGKEIKFLLHFVKESKQDESGMPNNRFLAERTGGTYSTLKVQPAELEDSGVYFCASSLHKEQFFGPGTRLTVL.

The chain has TRBV28 and TRBJ1-1, with TRBD1 matching 7 bases. This CDR3 is built from 11 residues. Losses at the gene ends were 11 bases for V and 4 bases for J; bases not matched to a gene: 4. Germline V lookup: CDR1 MDHEN, CDR2 SYDVKM. CDR3 in amino acids: CAGRDSTEAFF. The CDR3 region has the DNA TGTGCCGGCCGGGACAGCACTGAAGCTTTCTTT.

A few counts support this clone. This chain links TRBV7-9 with TRBJ1-2; maybe TRBD1 (5 bases). The germline gives CDR1 SEHNR, CDR2 FQNEAQ (reference sequence). The germline V and J ends were trimmed by 1 base and 2 bases, with 8 bases remaining between them. There are 14 residues in the CDR3. The CDR3 reads CASSLVGGNYGYTF. Here the CDR3 DNA reads TGTGCCAGCAGCTTAGTTGGGGGAAACTATGGCTACACCTTC. The entire variable domain, with the rest obtained from reference TRBV7-9 and TRBJ1-2, is as follows: DTGVSQNPRHKITKRGQNVTFRCDPISEHNRLYWYRQTLGQGPEFLTYFQNEAQLEKSRLLSDRFSAERPKGSFSTLEIQRTEQGDSAMYLCASSLVGGNYGYTFGSGTRLTVV.

The rearrangement joins TRBV11-3 to TRBJ2-1, with 11 bases that match TRBD2. CDR1 is SGHNT, CDR2 YENEEA, per germline. The CDR3 loop spans 16 amino acids. Trimming took 5 bases from V and 6 from J; bases not matched to a gene: 9. The CDR3, as DNA: TGTGCCAGCAGCCCGACTAGCGGGAACAGCGGCAATGAGCAGTTCTTC. This translates into CASSPTSGNSGNEQFF.

The V call is TRBV6-5, the J call TRBJ1-6, with a weak D call TRBD1 (5 bases). V was shortened by 2 bases and J by 9 bases, with 14 bases between the two germline ends. Germline assignment: CDR1 MNHEY and CDR2 SVGAGI. The CDR3 sequence is 15 residues long. The chain's CDR3 is CASSYDQGGSSPLHF. CDR3 coding DNA: TGTGCCAGCAGTTACGATCAGGGTGGAAGTTCACCCCTCCACTTT.

This clone was counted once. The chain couples TRBV10-3 to TRBJ2-7; 12 bases agree with TRBD2. Germline V gene lookup returns CDR1 ENHRY and CDR2 SYGVKD. This CDR3 has 14 residues. The J segment lost 2 bases and the V segment lost 10 bases, leaving 6 bases of the junction unmatched. The CDR3 nucleotides read TGTGCCACCAAGACTAGCGGGGGAGCCTACGAGCAGTACTTC. Translating it yields CATKTSGGAYEQYF.

The J gene is TRBJ2-1, the V gene TRBV6-5; 11 nucleotides agree with TRBD2. Germline trimming cut 0 bases from V and 6 bases from J; bases unmatched to any gene: 1. There are 15 residues in the CDR3. The germline V gene encodes CDR1 MNHEY and CDR2 SVGAGI. For the CDR3, the DNA is TGTGCCAGCAGTTACTCCGGGACTAGCGGCAATGAGCAGTTCTTC. Residues: CASSYSGTSGNEQFF.

The chain joins TRBV5-4 to TRBJ2-7; no reliable D call. With 3 bases removed from V and 1 base from J, the gap between germline ends came to 14 bases. Germline CDR1 reads SGHNT; CDR2 reads YYREEE (reference sequence). CDR3 length: 15 residues. CDR3 in amino acids: CASSSGLPGSYEQYF. The CDR3 nucleotides read TGTGCCAGCAGCTCCGGGCTTCCCGGATCCTACGAGCAGTACTTC.

The V gene is TRBV28, the J gene TRBJ2-7, with D perhaps being TRBD1 or TRBD2 (5 bases each). Deletions cut 5 bases from V and 7 bases from J, with 21 bases between. The CDR3 has 15 residues. Germline V lookup: CDR1 MDHEN, CDR2 SYDVKM. Here the CDR3 DNA reads TGTGCCAGCAGTGGATGGGACGCAACTCGGGGTGAGCAGTACTTC. Encoded protein: CASSGWDATRGEQYF.

This clone was picked up one time. The chain combines TRBV2 with TRBJ1-5; D perhaps matches TRBD1 (5 bases). CDR3 length: 16 residues. V was pared by 2 bases and J by 7 bases, with 18 bases between. Germline CDR1 is SNHLY and CDR2 is FYNNEI. The CDR3 sequence: CASSEFRQGGGQPQHF. CDR3 sequence (DNA): TGTGCCAGCAGTGAATTCAGGCAGGGAGGAGGACAGCCCCAGCATTTT. Together with reference TRBV2 and TRBJ1-5, the CDR3 gives the full variable domain: EPEVTQTPSHQVTQMGQEVILRCVPISNHLYFYWYRQILGQKVEFLVSFYNNEISEKSEIFDDQFSVERPDGSNFTLKIRSTKLEDSAMYFCASSEFRQGGGQPQHFGDGTRLSIL.

This clone was recorded only once. The chain employs TRBV2 and TRBJ2-1, with 12 nucleotides matching TRBD2. There are 13 residues in the CDR3. V shed 7 bases, J shed 13 bases, and the junction held 8 bases outside the gene matches. Germline loops: CDR1 SNHLY, CDR2 FYNNEI. CDR3 nucleotides: TGTGCCAGCACCCGACTAGCGGGAGAAGGACAGTTCTTC. As protein: CASTRLAGEGQFF.

CDR3 sequence (DNA): TGTGCCAGCAGCTTGGGTCCTGTTGAGATAGATACGCAGTATTTT. This codes for CASSLGPVEIDTQYF. The rearrangement uses TRBV7-8 and TRBJ2-3; D remains ambiguous. This CDR3 contains 15 residues. V was pared by 3 bases and J by 5 bases, with 15 bases between. Germline CDR1 reads SGHVS; CDR2 reads FQNEAQ.

This chain connects TRBV21-1 to TRBJ1-5. TRBV21-1 is annotated as a pseudogene. The CDR3 runs 12 residues. In DNA, the CDR3 is TGTGCCAGCAGCAGGACGGATCAGCCCCAGCATTTT. It codes for CASSRTDQPQHF.

The rearrangement uses TRBV6-1 and TRBJ1-2; D perhaps matches TRBD1 (6 bases). V was cut by 8 bases and J by 4 bases, with 11 bases left in between. The CDR3 runs to 12 residues. Per germline, CDR1 MNHNS and CDR2 SASEGT. This CDR3 is CASQDSSYGYTF. CDR3 bases: TGTGCCAGCCAGGACAGCAGCTATGGCTACACCTTC.

V usage is TRBV28 and J usage is TRBJ1-1; D uncertain. The CDR3 is 13 residues long. V lost 3 bases, J lost 7 bases, and 12 bases lay in between. The germline CDR1 and CDR2 sequences are MDHEN and SYDVKM. The chain's CDR3 is CASSLFKMGEAFF. The CDR3 DNA reads as TGTGCCAGCAGTTTGTTCAAGATGGGTGAAGCTTTCTTT. Full variable domain (missing parts from reference TRBV28 and TRBJ1-1): DVKVTQSSRYLVKRTGEKVFLECVQDMDHENMFWYRQDPGLGLRLIYFSYDVKMKEKGDIPEGYSVSREKKERFSLILESASTNQTSMYLCASSLFKMGEAFFGQGTRLTVV.

The rearrangement joins TRBV14 to TRBJ2-1; 8 nucleotides agree with TRBD2. The CDR3 has 15 residues. Germline CDR1 and CDR2: SGHDN and FVKESK. After removal of 4 bases from V and 4 bases from J, the junction contained 6 bases not matched to a gene. The CDR3, as DNA: TGTGCCAGCAGCCGTAGCGGGAACACTTACAATGAGCAGTTCTTC. It codes for CASSRSGNTYNEQFF.

V usage is TRBV6-6 and J usage is TRBJ2-3; 12 nucleotides line up with TRBD2. CDR3 length equals 14 residues. V lost 6 bases, J lost 4 bases, and 2 bases stayed unmatched. Germline loops: CDR1 MNHNY, CDR2 SVGAGI (reference sequence). CDR3 nucleotide sequence: TGTGCCAGCAGGCCTAGCGGGAGGGCAGATACGCAGTATTTT. This gives the protein CASRPSGRADTQYF.

This CDR3 is CAWSRDISGNTIYF. Here the CDR3 DNA reads TGTGCCTGGAGTCGGGACATCTCTGGAAACACCATATATTTT. J is TRBJ1-3 and V is TRBV30; maybe TRBD1 (6 bases). V dropped 2 bases and J dropped 0 bases, with 8 bases sitting between them. This CDR3 has 14 amino acids. Germline CDR1 reads GTSNPN; CDR2 reads SVGIG (reference sequence).

The rearrangement uses TRBV7-2 and TRBJ1-4; D not certain. The length of the CDR3 is 14 residues. V was shortened by 5 bases and J by 8 bases, with 15 bases between the two germline ends. CDR1 and CDR2 from the germline V gene are SGHTA and FQGNSA. The chain's CDR3 is CASSPGWGREKLFF. The CDR3 region has the DNA TGTGCCAGCAGCCCCGGTTGGGGTCGAGAAAAACTGTTTTTT.

This chain joins TRBV30 and TRBJ1-6; no firm D call. Trimming removed 2 bases from V and 10 bases from J, with 9 bases in between. From germline, CDR1 is GTSNPN and CDR2 SVGIG (reference sequence). The CDR3 runs 12 residues. CDR3 region: CAWSPGRSPLHF. The CDR3 bases are TGTGCCTGGAGTCCCGGACGGTCACCCCTCCACTTT.

The rearrangement uses TRBV5-5 and TRBJ2-4; D call uncertain. The germline V gene encodes CDR1 SGHKS and CDR2 YYEKEE (reference sequence). Trimming stripped 0 bases from V and 2 bases from J, with 3 bases between. The CDR3 sequence is 13 residues long. The CDR3 DNA is TGTGCCAGCAGCTTGGGTACCAAAAACATTCAGTACTTC. It translates to CASSLGTKNIQYF. Combining the CDR3 with reference TRBV5-5 and TRBJ2-4 gives the whole variable domain DAGVTQSPTHLIKTRGQQVTLRCSPISGHKSVSWYQQVLGQGPQFIFQYYEKEERGRGNFPDRFSARQFPNYSSELNVNALLLGDSALYLCASSLGTKNIQYFGAGTRLSVL.

This chain links TRBV6-5 with TRBJ1-1; D may be TRBD1 (6 bases). The CDR3 runs 15 residues. The germline gives CDR1 MNHEY, CDR2 SVGAGI. Trimming took 6 bases from V and 6 from J, leaving 20 bases between them. The CDR3 DNA reads TGTGCCAGCAGGTTAGGGGGGGCTTTTGACCCTGAAGCTTTCTTT. Translated, it gives CASRLGGAFDPEAFF.

The J gene is TRBJ2-1, the V gene TRBV5-1; 14 nucleotides agree with TRBD2. Germline loops: CDR1 SGHRS, CDR2 YFSETQ. With V trimmed by 4 bases and J by 4 bases, 7 bases remained unmatched. CDR3 size: 17 residues. As DNA, the CDR3 is TGCGCCAGCAGCCAGGGGACTAGCGGGAGTTGGTACAATGAGCAGTTCTTC. Encoded protein: CASSQGTSGSWYNEQFF.

This clone was seen a few times. V and J are TRBV10-3 and TRBJ2-1, with 13 nucleotides matching TRBD2. V gave up 2 bases and J gave up 8 bases; unmatched junction bases: 9. CDR1 ENHRY and CDR2 SYGVKD come from the germline V gene. The CDR3 is made up of 17 amino acids. The CDR3 is CAISETSGRAKSDEQFF. Here the CDR3 DNA reads TGTGCCATCAGTGAGACTAGCGGGAGGGCCAAGTCCGATGAGCAGTTCTTC.